The subject of this entry is one T cell receptor (beta chain). Its target antigen remains unknown. Qualities for individual bases were not recorded, and no much larger clone is one base off. Donors were healthy HIV-negative adults with no recently reported acute infections or vaccinations. Every donor was a Caucasian adult living in Nashville, Tennessee, USA. CD4+ T cells were enriched by magnetic negative selection; naive cells were then positively selected on CD45RA, and the negative fraction formed the memory subset. Blood was collected by leukapheresis, and PBMCs were isolated by Ficoll-Histopaque density gradient centrifugation and then cryopreserved in liquid nitrogen vapor phase. Analytical flow cytometry was used to check the purity and quantity of every magnetically sorted T cell population. Each sorted fraction had its genomic DNA isolated and then quantified by UV absorbance on a Nanodrop 2000c.

The germline V gene encodes CDR1 GTSNPN and CDR2 SVGIG (reference sequence). The junction carries 13 bases between V and J, which are trimmed by 1 base and 4 bases respectively. Its CDR3 holds 14 amino acids, cysteine through phenylalanine. Kept here is only the CDR3 DNA, which spans 42 bases and is read in frame from base 1. Using the deep immunoSEQ assay, TCR CDR3 regions were amplified from genomic DNA by multiplex PCR. For each cell subset, the extracted genomic DNA was distributed evenly across all wells of several immunoSEQ 96-well plates, and each plate served as one replicate. For sorted subsets, each replicate PCR was loaded with around 200 ng genomic DNA, equivalent to 25,000 to 35,000 T cell genomes. Purified libraries were quantified with a Qubit 3.0 fluorometer, sized on a Bioanalyzer 2100, and re-quantified with the KAPA Library Quantification kit. A separate single-read 150-cycle Illumina NextSeq 550 flow cell was used to sequence each immunoSEQ 96-well plate. Under the source paper's analysis protocol: Because only junctional sequences without quality scores were contained in the immunoSEQ output, filtering matching that applied to full-length reads could not be performed. Sequences were annotated with PyIR, a Python wrapper for IgBLAST v1.9, using IMGT germline references to assign V/J genes and CDR3. Reads were filtered out if the reads had weak V/J assignments (E-value above 1e-6), no CDR3, stop codons, out-of-frame junctions, or ambiguous translated residues. A V3J clonotype was defined by an identical inferred V gene, J gene, and CDR3 amino acid sequence. Percentage overlap between repertoires was computed as shared unique clonotypes divided by the size of the smaller repertoire. Repertoire richness was assessed with RTK rarefaction, the Chao1 estimator, and Recon v2.1 estimates of unobserved clonotypes. OLGA was used to compute generation probabilities for all TCRbeta clonotypes that the gDNA method yielded from a handful of donors. TCRdb provides this immuneACCESS table in a form limited to in-frame rearrangements. Some clones are lacking; in checked studies, under half of them reflect an unresolved V gene, and why the rest are absent is not known. For V, J and clone size, that table is used; D and trimming come from the DNA. This sample gives about 980,000 clones in total; approximately 80% of them show up just once. About 1.5% of the sample lies in the top ten.

This entry belongs to a study of shared clonotypes between healthy human individuals (dated by TCRdb to about 2020). Background for the entire study: The cohort comprised a couple of women and a few men aged 18 to 49 years. For each donor, CD4 naive and CD4 memory were each run on three plates, CD8 naive on two plates, and CD8 memory on one plate. Blood TCR repertoires of about five healthy adults were deeply sequenced to estimate repertoire size and the extent of clonotype sharing between individuals. To increase sequencing depth and limit assay-specific biases, TCR repertoire library preparation and sequencing were carried out by different laboratories using diverse techniques. Between about 0.85 and 9.5 billion PBMCs per donor were obtained by leukapheresis. What the research found in general, with its limitations: Naive subsets generally had larger estimated clonotype richness than memory subsets. When several donors were compared, the shared fraction of clonotypes was about 5.2% for naive CD4, roughly 3.3% for naive CD8, 2.3% for memory CD4, and roughly 0.43% for memory CD8. The genetic and exposure-history diversity represented was limited by the small number of donors. Rarefaction of sorted-subset datasets indicated incomplete sequencing despite the large sequencing depth. Only blood was sampled, and tissue TCR repertoires likely differ from those in blood. Based on pairwise subsampling, the degree of clonotype sharing among donors was expected to be affected by sequencing depth. Compared with non-shared clonotypes, the clonotypes found in all four sorted-subset donors had higher generation probabilities.

What was sequenced was memory CD4+ T cells sorted from blood. This specimen's cell subset or site label, interpreted: CD45RA-negative fraction. This TCR came from a man younger than 35 in good health. Rearrangement joined TRBV30 to TRBJ1-2; possibly the D gene is TRBD1, per 5 matching bases. The nucleotide sequence is TGTGCCTGGAGTGCATCTGGGGGATCCTATGGCTACACCTTC. It codes for CAWSASGGSYGYTF.